What follows is one TCR beta chain and its context. The data are from a study of blood T cell repertoires in COVID-19. Study-wide background: The samples span acute and convalescent COVID-19 from the United States, Italy and Spain. PBMCs, B-cell-depleted T cells, or T cells were the source of the cDNA or gDNA that made up the material.

Trimming took 3 bases from V and 4 from J, leaving 4 bases between them. The CDR3 sequence is 11 residues long. Germline CDR1 reads SGHAT; CDR2 reads FQNNGV. Methods used by the authors: The authors estimated nucleated cell counts from reference gene primer amplification. TCRdb's table, derived via immunoSEQ multiplex PCR, lists solely in-frame clones and lacks some. From that table come the V and J calls and clone size; the DNA was used to work out D and trimming. The table lists around 53,000 clones, about 70% of them singletons. Sequencing was performed on peripheral blood. This clonotype originated in a man in his fifties or sixties with active or convalescent COVID-19. The chain carries TRBV11-2 and TRBJ2-7; D remains unclear. The CDR3 nucleotides read TGTGCCAGCAGCTTGGCATACGAGCAGTACTTC. This translates into CASSLAYEQYF. Complete variable domain (other parts from reference TRBV11-2 and TRBJ2-7): EAGVAQSPRYKIIEKRQSVAFWCNPISGHATLYWYQQILGQGPKLLIQFQNNGVVDDSQLPKDRFSAERLKGVDSTLKIQPAKLEDSAVYLCASSLAYEQYFGPGTRLTVT.